This entry features one T cell receptor (beta chain) sequence. This sample stems from a study of HIV-infected patients and healthy controls. MiXCR was run by TCRdb on the 5' RACE reads, yielding one entry per CDR3 protein. This sample yields almost 65,000 distinct CDR3 sequences, of which about 19% are seen a single time; approximately 1.5% belongs to the top ten. The CDR3 has 12 residues. Trimming removed 10 bases from V and 0 bases from J, with 4 bases in between. Germline CDR1 and CDR2: SEHNR and FQNEAQ (reference sequence). This TCR was recovered from a human donor in good health. The sample was CD4+ T cells from blood. The rearrangement uses TRBV7-9 and TRBJ2-6; D unclear. The CDR3 DNA reads TGTGCCACGCACTCTGGGGCCAACGTCCTGACTTTC. Protein product: CATHSGANVLTF.